This TCR beta chain comes out of a study of blood T cell repertoires in COVID-19. Whole-study context: Researchers got acute and convalescent COVID-19 samples from the United States, Italy and Spain. The analysed material was cDNA or gDNA that came from T cells, B-cell-depleted T cells, or PBMCs.

CDR3 length equals 13 residues. Trimming pared 3 bases from V and 7 bases from J, leaving 15 bases between. Germline CDR1 and CDR2: DFQATT and SNEGSKA (reference sequence). Methods used by the authors: It was from reference gene primer amplification that nucleated cell counts were estimated. TCRdb keeps only in-frame clones here, not all; method: immunoSEQ multiplex PCR. For V, J and clone size, that table is used; D and trimming come from the DNA. Of tens of thousands of clones in the sample, 91% were seen once. This receptor was taken from a man aged 55 to 69 with acute or convalescent COVID-19. The chain has TRBV20-1 and TRBJ1-2, with D perhaps matching TRBD1 (6 bases). The sequenced material came from peripheral blood. The CDR3 spells CSASSGGSAGYTF. CDR3 sequence (DNA): TGCAGTGCTAGTAGCGGGGGCTCGGCTGGCTACACCTTC.